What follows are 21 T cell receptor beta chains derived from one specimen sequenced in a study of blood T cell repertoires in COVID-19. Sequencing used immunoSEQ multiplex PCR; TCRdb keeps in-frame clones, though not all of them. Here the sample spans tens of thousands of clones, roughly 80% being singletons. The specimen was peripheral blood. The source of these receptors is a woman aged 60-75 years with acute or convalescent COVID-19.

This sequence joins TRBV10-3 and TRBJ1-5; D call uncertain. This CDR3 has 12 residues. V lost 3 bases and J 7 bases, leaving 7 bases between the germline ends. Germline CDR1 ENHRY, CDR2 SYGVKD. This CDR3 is CAISDGSQPQHF. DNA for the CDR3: TGTGCCATCAGTGACGGGTCGCAGCCCCAGCATTTT.

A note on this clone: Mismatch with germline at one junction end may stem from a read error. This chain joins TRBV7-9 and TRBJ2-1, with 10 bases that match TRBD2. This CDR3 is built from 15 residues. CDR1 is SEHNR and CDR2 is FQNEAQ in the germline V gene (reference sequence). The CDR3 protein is CASILERGGRNEQFF. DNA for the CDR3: TGTGCCAGCATCTTAGAGCGGGGGGGCAGAAATGAGCAGTTCTTC.

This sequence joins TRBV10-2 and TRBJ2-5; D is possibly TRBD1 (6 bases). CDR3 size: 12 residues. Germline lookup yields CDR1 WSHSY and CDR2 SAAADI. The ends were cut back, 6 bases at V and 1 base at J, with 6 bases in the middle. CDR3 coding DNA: TGCGCCAGCAGGGACAGCCAAGAGACCCAGTACTTC. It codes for CASRDSQETQYF.

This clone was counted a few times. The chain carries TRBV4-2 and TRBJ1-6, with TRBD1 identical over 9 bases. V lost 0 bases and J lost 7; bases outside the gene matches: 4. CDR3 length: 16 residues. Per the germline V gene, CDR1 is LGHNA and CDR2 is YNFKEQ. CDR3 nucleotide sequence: TGTGCCAGCAGCCAAGAAACAGGGGGCAGGAATTCACCCCTCCACTTT. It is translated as CASSQETGGRNSPLHF.

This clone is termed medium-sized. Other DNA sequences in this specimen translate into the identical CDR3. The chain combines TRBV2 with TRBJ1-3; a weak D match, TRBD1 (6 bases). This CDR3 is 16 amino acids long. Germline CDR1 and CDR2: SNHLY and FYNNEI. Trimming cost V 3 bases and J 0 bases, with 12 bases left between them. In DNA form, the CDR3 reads TGTGCCAGCAGTGAGGGTCAGGGGAACTCTGGAAACACCATATATTTT. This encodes CASSEGQGNSGNTIYF.

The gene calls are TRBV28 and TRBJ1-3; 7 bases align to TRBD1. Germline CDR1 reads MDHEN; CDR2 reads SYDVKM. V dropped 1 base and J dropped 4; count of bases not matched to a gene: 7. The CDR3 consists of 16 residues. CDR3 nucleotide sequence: TGTGCCAGCAGTTTATTCACGGGGACAGCCGGAAACACCATATATTTT. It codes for CASSLFTGTAGNTIYF.

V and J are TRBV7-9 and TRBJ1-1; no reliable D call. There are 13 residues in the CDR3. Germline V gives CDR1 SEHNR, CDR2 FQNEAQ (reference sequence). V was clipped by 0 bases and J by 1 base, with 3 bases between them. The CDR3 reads CASSLARNTEAFF. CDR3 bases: TGTGCCAGCAGCTTAGCGAGGAACACTGAAGCTTTCTTT.

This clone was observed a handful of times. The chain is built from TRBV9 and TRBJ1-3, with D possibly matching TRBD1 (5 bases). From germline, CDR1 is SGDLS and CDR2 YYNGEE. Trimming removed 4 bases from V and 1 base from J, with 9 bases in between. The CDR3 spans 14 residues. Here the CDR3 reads CASSPPGSGNTIYF. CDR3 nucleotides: TGTGCCAGCAGCCCGCCAGGGTCTGGAAACACCATATATTTT.

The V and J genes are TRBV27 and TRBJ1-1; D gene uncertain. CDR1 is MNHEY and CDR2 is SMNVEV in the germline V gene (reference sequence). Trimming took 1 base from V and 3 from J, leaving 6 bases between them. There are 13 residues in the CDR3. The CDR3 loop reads CASSLYRHTEAFF. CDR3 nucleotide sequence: TGTGCCAGCAGTTTATACAGACACACTGAAGCTTTCTTT.

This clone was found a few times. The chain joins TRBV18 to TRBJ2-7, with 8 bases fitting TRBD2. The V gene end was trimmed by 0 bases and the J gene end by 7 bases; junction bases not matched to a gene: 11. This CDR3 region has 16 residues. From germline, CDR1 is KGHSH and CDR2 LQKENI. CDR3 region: CASSPPTSGRLGEQYF. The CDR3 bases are TGTGCCAGCTCACCACCAACAAGCGGGAGACTAGGAGAGCAGTACTTC.

In DNA, the CDR3 is TGCGCCAGCAGCTTGCAGGGGGGCACTGAAGCTTTCTTT. Encoded protein: CASSLQGGTEAFF. The chain has TRBV5-1 and TRBJ1-1; the match to TRBD1 covers 7 bases. Germline V gives CDR1 SGHRS, CDR2 YFSETQ. The CDR3 extends over 13 amino acids. V gave up 1 base and J gave up 4 bases; unmatched junction bases: 1.

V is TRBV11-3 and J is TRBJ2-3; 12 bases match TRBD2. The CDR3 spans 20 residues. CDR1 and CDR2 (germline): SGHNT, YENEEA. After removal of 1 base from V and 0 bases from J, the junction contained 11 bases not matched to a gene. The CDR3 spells CASSLGRVLAGGKSTDTQYF. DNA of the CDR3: TGTGCCAGCAGCTTAGGACGTGTTCTAGCGGGGGGGAAAAGCACAGATACGCAGTATTTT.

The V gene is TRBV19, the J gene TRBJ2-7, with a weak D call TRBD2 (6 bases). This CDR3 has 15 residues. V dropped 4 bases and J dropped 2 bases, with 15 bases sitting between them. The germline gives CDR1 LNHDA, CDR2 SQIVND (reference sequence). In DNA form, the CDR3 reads TGTGCCAGTAGTAAATGGCCGCGGGGTACCTACGAGCAGTACTTC. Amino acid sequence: CASSKWPRGTYEQYF. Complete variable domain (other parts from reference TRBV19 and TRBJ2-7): DGGITQSPKYLFRKEGQNVTLSCEQNLNHDAMYWYRQDPGQGLRLIYYSQIVNDFQKGDIAEGYSVSREKKESFPLTVTSAQKNPTAFYLCASSKWPRGTYEQYFGPGTRLTVT.

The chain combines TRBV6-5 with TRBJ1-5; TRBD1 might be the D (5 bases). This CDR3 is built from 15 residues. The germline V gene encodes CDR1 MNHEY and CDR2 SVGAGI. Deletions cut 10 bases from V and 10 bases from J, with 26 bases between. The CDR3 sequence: CATRMDTRGIGPQHF. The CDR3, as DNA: TGTGCCACCAGAATGGACACGCGCGGGATAGGACCCCAGCATTTT.

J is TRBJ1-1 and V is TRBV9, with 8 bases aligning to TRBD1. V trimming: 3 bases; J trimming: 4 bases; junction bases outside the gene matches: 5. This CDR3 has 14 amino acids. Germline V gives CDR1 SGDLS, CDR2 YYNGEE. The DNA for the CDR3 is TGTGCCAGCAGCGCATTGGACAGGGTCACTGAAGCTTTCTTT. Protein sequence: CASSALDRVTEAFF.

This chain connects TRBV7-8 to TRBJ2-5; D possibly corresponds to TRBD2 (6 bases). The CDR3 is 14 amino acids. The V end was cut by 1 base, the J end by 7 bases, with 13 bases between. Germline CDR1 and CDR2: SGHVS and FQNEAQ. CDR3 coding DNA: TGTGCCAGCAGCTTAGGGGGGGAAGTGAGGACCCAGTACTTC. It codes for CASSLGGEVRTQYF.

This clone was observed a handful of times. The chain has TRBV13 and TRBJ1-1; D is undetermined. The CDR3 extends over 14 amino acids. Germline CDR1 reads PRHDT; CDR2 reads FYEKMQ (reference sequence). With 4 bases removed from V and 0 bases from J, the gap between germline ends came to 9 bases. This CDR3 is CASSSNLMNTEAFF. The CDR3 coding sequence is TGTGCCAGCAGCTCCAACCTAATGAACACTGAAGCTTTCTTT.

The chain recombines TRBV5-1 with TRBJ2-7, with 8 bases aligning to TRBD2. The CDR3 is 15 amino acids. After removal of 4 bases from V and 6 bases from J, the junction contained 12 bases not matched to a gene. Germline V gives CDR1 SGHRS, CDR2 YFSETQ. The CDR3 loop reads CASSLTTFGGAEQYF. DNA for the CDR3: TGCGCCAGCAGCCTTACAACCTTCGGGGGGGCCGAGCAGTACTTC.

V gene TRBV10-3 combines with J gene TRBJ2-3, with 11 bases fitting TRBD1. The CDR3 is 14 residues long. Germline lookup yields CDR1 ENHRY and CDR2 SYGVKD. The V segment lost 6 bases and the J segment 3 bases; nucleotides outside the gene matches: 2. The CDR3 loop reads CAISGTGGTDTQYF. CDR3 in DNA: TGTGCCATCAGCGGGACAGGGGGTACAGATACGCAGTATTTT.

The CDR3 DNA sequence: TGTGCAAGTCGCTTAGGTCTATTGAACACTGAAGCTTTCTTT. It translates to CASRLGLLNTEAFF. The chain carries TRBV12-2 and TRBJ1-1. TRBV12-2 is a pseudogene segment. This CDR3 region has 14 residues.

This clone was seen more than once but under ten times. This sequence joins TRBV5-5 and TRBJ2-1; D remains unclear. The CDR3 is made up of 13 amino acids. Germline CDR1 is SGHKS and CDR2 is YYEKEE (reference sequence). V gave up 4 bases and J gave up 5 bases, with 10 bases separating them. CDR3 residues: CASSREPNNEQFF. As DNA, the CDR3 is TGTGCCAGCAGCCGTGAGCCAAACAATGAGCAGTTCTTC. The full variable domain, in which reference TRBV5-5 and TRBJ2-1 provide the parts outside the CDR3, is DAGVTQSPTHLIKTRGQQVTLRCSPISGHKSVSWYQQVLGQGPQFIFQYYEKEERGRGNFPDRFSARQFPNYSSELNVNALLLGDSALYLCASSREPNNEQFFGPGTRLTVL.